This entry concerns a single TCR beta chain. Its specificity is not known. This entry comes from a study of T cell repertoires in cytomegalovirus infection. The CDR3 sequence is 12 residues long. Looked up from germline, CDR1 is MNHEY and CDR2 is SVGAGI. The junction had 3 bases not matched to a gene; V was cut back by 8 bases and J by 2 bases. Each CDR3 protein is one row after TCRdb ran MiXCR on the reads. The sample lists 200,000 to 300,000 distinct CDR3 sequences; 9% to 15% were seen once. Study-wide findings and caveats: Cumulative frequency (of public TCR beta family members) identified carriers of CMV plus the relevant HLA. The study found HLA-C-restricted CMV-specific TCR beta clonotypes dominating the ex vivo response.

The receptor's source is a human donor in good health (CMV status not recorded). Some clones in this sample may be carry-over from other donors' samples. Sequencing input: PBMCs. The chain has TRBV6-5 and TRBJ2-7, with 7 nucleotides matching TRBD1. CDR3 amino acids: CASARGPYEQYF. The CDR3 DNA sequence: TGTGCCAGCGCGAGGGGGCCCTACGAGCAGTACTTC.